These 10 T cell receptor beta chains were sequenced from one sample in a study of OX40 agonist ivuxolimab in advanced cancers. TCRdb's copy holds only in-frame clones and misses some; the assay was immunoSEQ multiplex PCR. The data show roughly 60,000 clones, with around 80% seen just once and about 2.2% held by the top ten. The starting material was CD4+ or CD8+ T cells sorted from blood, obtained in a trial of the OX40 agonist ivuxolimab. These receptors originate from an adult with an advanced solid tumor such as melanoma, head and neck, liver or kidney cancer.

The rearrangement joins TRBV9 to TRBJ2-5, with 8 bases that match TRBD2. V shed 4 bases, J shed 4 bases, and the junction held 9 bases outside the gene matches. CDR3 length: 15 amino acids. Germline V gives CDR1 SGDLS, CDR2 YYNGEE. This CDR3 is CASSPRAGAGETQYF. The CDR3 DNA follows: TGTGCCAGCAGCCCGAGAGCGGGAGCGGGAGAGACCCAGTACTTC.

V gene TRBV6-5 combines with J gene TRBJ2-7; 8 positions agree with TRBD2. The CDR3 extends over 12 amino acids. Trimming cost V 5 bases and J 5 bases; bases outside gene matches: 2. Germline CDR1 is MNHEY and CDR2 is SVGAGI. This CDR3 is CASSRGGNEQYF. CDR3 nucleotide sequence: TGTGCCAGCAGTCGGGGGGGTAACGAGCAGTACTTC.

This clone appeared once. The V call is TRBV6-5, the J call TRBJ1-4; 10 bases agree with TRBD1. With 2 bases clipped from V and 5 bases from J, the junction kept 2 bases outside the gene matches. Germline V gene data show CDR1 as MNHEY and CDR2 as SVGAGI. The CDR3 contains 15 residues. The DNA of the CDR3 is TGTGCCAGCAGTTACACGGACAGGGGGAATGAAAAACTGTTTTTT. It encodes CASSYTDRGNEKLFF.

The chain uses TRBV11-2 and TRBJ2-1, with 13 bases that match TRBD2. This CDR3 contains 16 residues. Unmatched junction bases numbered 6, after V lost 3 bases and J lost 7 bases. Germline V gene sequence: CDR1 SGHAT, CDR2 FQNNGV. The CDR3 DNA reads TGTGCCAGCAGCTTTTTACTAGCGGGGGGGCCAAATGAGCAGTTCTTC. Translation gives CASSFLLAGGPNEQFF.

The chain employs TRBV7-3 and TRBJ2-7; D not certain. The germline V gene encodes CDR1 SGHTA and CDR2 FQGTGA. The CDR3 runs to 11 residues. The V gene lost 6 bases and the J gene lost 7 bases, with 10 bases spanning the gap. CDR3 loop: CASRDYYEQYF. In DNA form, the CDR3 reads TGTGCCAGCAGGGATTACTATGAGCAGTACTTC.

This chain uses TRBV28 with TRBJ2-2; the D call may be TRBD1 or TRBD2 (5 bases each). Germline V gene sequence: CDR1 MDHEN, CDR2 SYDVKM. V was shortened by 7 bases and J by 6 bases, with 12 bases between the two germline ends. The CDR3 has 13 amino acids. DNA of the CDR3: TGTGCCAGCACGAGGGGTAGTCCCGGGGAGCTGTTTTTT. Translation: CASTRGSPGELFF.

The gene calls are TRBV9 and TRBJ1-2; no clear D. The ends were cut back, 4 bases at V and 4 bases at J, with 14 bases in the middle. Germline V gene sequence: CDR1 SGDLS, CDR2 YYNGEE. The CDR3 has 14 residues. The CDR3 nucleotides read TGTGCCAGCAGCCCATATACCCCCGGCTATGGCTACACCTTC. Amino acids: CASSPYTPGYGYTF.

The chain uses TRBV30 and TRBJ1-4; D ambiguous. The CDR3 is 16 amino acids. The V end lost 0 bases, the J end lost 8 bases, and 19 bases lay between the germline ends. Germline V gene data show CDR1 as GTSNPN and CDR2 as SVGIG (reference sequence). Here the CDR3 reads CAWSVKLSGPREKLFF. In DNA, the CDR3 is TGTGCCTGGAGTGTAAAATTAAGCGGGCCACGCGAAAAACTGTTTTTT.

The chain joins TRBV19 to TRBJ2-2; the D gene is possibly TRBD1 (5 bases). From germline, CDR1 is LNHDA and CDR2 SQIVND (reference sequence). This CDR3 is 15 amino acids long. V lost 5 bases to trimming and J lost 6 bases, with 16 bases between them. The CDR3: CASSQGRLNAGELFF. The CDR3 region has the DNA TGTGCCAGTAGTCAGGGTAGGCTAAACGCCGGGGAGCTGTTTTTT. The full variable domain, with the rest looked up from reference TRBV19 and TRBJ2-2, is DGGITQSPKYLFRKEGQNVTLSCEQNLNHDAMYWYRQDPGQGLRLIYYSQIVNDFQKGDIAEGYSVSREKKESFPLTVTSAQKNPTAFYLCASSQGRLNAGELFFGEGSRLTVL.

The chain joins TRBV5-4 to TRBJ2-7; D not certain. CDR1 is SGHNT, CDR2 YYREEE, per germline (reference sequence). The CDR3 is made up of 15 amino acids. Trimming left V 4 bases short and J 0 bases short, with 14 bases between. The CDR3 is CASSANSVRSYEQYF. The CDR3 bases are TGTGCCAGCAGCGCAAATTCGGTCCGCTCCTACGAGCAGTACTTC.